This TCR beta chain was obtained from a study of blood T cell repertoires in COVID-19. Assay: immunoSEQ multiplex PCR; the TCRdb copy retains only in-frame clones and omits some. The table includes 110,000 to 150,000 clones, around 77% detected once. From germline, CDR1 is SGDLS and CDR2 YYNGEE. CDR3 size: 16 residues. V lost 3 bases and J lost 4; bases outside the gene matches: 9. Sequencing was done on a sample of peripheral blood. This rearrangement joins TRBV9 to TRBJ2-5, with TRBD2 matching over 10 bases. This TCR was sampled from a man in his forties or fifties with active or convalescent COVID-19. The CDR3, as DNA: TGTGCCAGCAGCGCCCCCAGGGCTAGCGGGAGAGAGACCCAGTACTTC. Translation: CASSAPRASGRETQYF.